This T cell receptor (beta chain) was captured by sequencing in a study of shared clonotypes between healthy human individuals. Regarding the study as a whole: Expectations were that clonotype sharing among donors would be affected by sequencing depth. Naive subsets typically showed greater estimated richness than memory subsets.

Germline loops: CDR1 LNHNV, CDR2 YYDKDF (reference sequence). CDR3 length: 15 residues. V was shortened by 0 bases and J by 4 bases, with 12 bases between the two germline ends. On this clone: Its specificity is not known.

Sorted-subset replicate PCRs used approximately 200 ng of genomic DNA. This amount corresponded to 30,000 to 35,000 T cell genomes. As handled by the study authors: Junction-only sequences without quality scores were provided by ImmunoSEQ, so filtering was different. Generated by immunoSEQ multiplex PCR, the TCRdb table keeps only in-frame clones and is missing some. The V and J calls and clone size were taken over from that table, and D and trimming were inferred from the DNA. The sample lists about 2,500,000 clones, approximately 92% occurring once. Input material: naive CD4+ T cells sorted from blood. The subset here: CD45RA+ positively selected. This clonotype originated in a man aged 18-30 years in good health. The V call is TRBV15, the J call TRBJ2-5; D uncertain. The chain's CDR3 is CATSRDRWASETQYF. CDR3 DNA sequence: TGTGCCACCAGCAGAGATCGTTGGGCTTCAGAGACCCAGTACTTC.